This T cell receptor (beta chain) was sequenced during a study of somatic mutations in cytotoxic T cells in rheumatoid arthritis. Trimming shortened V by 11 bases and J by 2 bases, and 16 bases separated the two germline ends. The V gene's germline CDR1 is MNHNY and CDR2 SVGAGI (reference sequence). There are 13 residues in the CDR3. Sequencing used immunoSEQ multiplex PCR; TCRdb keeps in-frame clones, though not all of them. There are 15,000 to 20,000 clones in the sample; roughly 82% occur only once, and about 10% lies in the top ten. The source is a woman in her 50s in good health. Sequenced input: CD8+ T cells sorted from blood. This chain joins TRBV6-6 and TRBJ2-7; D is possibly TRBD1 or TRBD2 (5 bases each). CDR3: CAPTGTCPYEQYF. As DNA, the CDR3 is TGTGCCCCCACCGGGACGTGCCCCTACGAGCAGTACTTC.